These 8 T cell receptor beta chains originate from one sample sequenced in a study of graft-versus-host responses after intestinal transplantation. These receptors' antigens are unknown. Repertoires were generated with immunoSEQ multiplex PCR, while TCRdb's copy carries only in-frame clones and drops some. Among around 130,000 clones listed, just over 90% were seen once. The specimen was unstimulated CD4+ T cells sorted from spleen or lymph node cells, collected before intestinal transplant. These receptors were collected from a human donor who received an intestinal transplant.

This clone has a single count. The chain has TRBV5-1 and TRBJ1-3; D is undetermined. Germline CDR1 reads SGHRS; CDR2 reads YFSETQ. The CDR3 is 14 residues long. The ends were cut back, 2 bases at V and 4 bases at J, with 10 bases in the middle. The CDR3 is CASSFAGGGNTIYF. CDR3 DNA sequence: TGCGCCAGCAGCTTCGCTGGTGGGGGAAACACCATATATTTT.

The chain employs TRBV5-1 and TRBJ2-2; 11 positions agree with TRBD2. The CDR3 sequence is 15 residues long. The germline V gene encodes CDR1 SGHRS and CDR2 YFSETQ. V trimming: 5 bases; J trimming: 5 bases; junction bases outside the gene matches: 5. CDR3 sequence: CASSSTSGATGELFF. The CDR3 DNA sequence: TGCGCCAGCAGTTCGACTAGCGGGGCAACCGGGGAGCTGTTTTTT.

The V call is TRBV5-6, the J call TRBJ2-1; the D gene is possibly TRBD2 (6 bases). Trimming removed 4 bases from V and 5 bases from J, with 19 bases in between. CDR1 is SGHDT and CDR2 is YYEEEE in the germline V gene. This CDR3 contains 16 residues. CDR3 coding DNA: TGTGCCAGCAGCGGGCGCCACGGGACTCAAGACAATGAGCAGTTCTTC. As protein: CASSGRHGTQDNEQFF.

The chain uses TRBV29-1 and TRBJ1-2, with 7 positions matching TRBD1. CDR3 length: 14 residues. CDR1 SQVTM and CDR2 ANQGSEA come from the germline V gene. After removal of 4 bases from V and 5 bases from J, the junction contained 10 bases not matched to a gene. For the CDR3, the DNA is TGCAGCGTTGCCGGACAGGAAGTCGGTTATGGCTACACCTTC. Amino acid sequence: CSVAGQEVGYGYTF.

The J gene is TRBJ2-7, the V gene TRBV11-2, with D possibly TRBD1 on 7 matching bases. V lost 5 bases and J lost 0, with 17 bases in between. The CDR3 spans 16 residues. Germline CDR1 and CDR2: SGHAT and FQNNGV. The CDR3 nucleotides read TGTGCCAGCAGCCCCGGAGGGACAGCTGGCTCCTACGAGCAGTACTTC. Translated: CASSPGGTAGSYEQYF.

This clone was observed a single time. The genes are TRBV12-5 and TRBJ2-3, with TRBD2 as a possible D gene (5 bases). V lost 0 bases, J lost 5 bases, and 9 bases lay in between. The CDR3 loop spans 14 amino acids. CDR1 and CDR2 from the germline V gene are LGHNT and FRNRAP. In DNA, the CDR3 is TGTGCTAGTGGTTTGGTCAGCGGCCTAGATACGCAGTATTTT. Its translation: CASGLVSGLDTQYF. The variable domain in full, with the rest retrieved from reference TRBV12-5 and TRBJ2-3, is DARVTQTPRHKVTEMGQEVTMRCQPILGHNTVFWYRQTMMQGLELLAYFRNRAPLDDSGMPKDRFSAEMPDATLATLKIQPSEPRDSAVYFCASGLVSGLDTQYFGPGTRLTVL.

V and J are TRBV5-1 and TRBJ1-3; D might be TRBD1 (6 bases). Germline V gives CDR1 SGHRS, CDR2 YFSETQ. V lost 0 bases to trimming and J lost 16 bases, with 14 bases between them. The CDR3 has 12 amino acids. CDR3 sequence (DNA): TGCGCCAGCAGCTTGGATGGGGGCCAGACCTATTTT. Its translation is CASSLDGGQTYF.

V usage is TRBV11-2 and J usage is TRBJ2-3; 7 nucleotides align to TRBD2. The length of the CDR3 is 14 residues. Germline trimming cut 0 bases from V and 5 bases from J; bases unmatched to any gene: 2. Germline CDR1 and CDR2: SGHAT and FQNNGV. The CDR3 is CASSLDPGGDTQYF. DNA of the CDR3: TGTGCCAGCAGCTTAGACCCGGGGGGAGATACGCAGTATTTT. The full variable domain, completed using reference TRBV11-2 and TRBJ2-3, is EAGVAQSPRYKIIEKRQSVAFWCNPISGHATLYWYQQILGQGPKLLIQFQNNGVVDDSQLPKDRFSAERLKGVDSTLKIQPAKLEDSAVYLCASSLDPGGDTQYFGPGTRLTVL.